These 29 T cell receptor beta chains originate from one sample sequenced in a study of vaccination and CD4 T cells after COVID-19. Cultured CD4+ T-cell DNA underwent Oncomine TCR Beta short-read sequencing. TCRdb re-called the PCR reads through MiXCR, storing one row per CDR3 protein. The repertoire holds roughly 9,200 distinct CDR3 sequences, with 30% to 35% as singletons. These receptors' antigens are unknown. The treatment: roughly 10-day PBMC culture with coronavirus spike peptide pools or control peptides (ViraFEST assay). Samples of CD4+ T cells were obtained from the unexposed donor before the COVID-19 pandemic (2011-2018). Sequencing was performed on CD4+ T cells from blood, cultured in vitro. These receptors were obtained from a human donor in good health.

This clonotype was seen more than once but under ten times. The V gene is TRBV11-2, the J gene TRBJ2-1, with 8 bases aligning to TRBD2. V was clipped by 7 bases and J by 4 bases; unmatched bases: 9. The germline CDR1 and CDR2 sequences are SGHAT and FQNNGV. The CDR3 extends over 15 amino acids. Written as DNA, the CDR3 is TGTGCCAGCACCCTTGCGGGGGGCGGTTACAATGAGCAGTTCTTC. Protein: CASTLAGGGYNEQFF.

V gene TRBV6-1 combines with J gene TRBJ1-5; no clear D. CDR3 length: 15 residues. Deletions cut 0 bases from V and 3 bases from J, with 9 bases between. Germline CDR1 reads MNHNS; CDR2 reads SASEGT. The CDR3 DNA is TGTGCCAGCAGTGAAGCGCCGGGGAACAATCAGCCCCAGCATTTT. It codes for CASSEAPGNNQPQHF.

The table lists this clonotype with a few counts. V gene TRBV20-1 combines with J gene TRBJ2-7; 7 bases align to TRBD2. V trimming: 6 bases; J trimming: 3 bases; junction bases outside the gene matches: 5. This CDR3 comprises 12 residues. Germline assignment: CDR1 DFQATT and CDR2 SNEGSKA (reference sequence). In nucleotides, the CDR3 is TGCAGTGCCCCCACTAGCGACTACGAGCAGTACTTC. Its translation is CSAPTSDYEQYF.

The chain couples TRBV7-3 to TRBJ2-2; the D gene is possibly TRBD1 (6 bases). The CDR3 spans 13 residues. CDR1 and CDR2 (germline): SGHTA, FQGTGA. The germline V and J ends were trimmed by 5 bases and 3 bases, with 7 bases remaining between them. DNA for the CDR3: TGTGCCAGCAGCACAGGGTACACCGGGGAGCTGTTTTTT. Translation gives CASSTGYTGELFF. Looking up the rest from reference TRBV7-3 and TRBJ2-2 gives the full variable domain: GAGVSQTPSNKVTEKGKYVELRCDPISGHTALYWYRQSLGQGPEFLIYFQGTGAADDSGLPNDRFFAVRPEGSVSTLKIQRTERGDSAVYLCASSTGYTGELFFGEGSRLTVL.

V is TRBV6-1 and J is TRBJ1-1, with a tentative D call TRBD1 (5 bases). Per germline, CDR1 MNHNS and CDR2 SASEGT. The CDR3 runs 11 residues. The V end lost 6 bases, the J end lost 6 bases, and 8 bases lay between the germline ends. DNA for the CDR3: TGTGCCAGCAGCGGGGGATCTGAAGCTTTCTTT. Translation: CASSGGSEAFF.

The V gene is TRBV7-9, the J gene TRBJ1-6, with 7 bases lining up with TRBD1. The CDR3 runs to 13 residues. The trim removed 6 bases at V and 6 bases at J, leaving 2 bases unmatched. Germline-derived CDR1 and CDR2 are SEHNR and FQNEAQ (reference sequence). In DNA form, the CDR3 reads TGTGCCAGCAGTCGACAGGGTAATTCACCCCTCCACTTT. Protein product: CASSRQGNSPLHF.

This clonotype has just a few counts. The CDR3 protein is CASSLYGGDYGYTF. In nucleotides, the CDR3 is TGTGCCAGCAGCCTCTATGGGGGTGACTATGGCTACACCTTC. The rearrangement uses TRBV7-2 and TRBJ1-2; maybe TRBD1 (5 bases). The germline gives CDR1 SGHTA, CDR2 FQGNSA. The CDR3 totals 14 residues. V was cut by 5 bases and J by 3 bases, with 13 bases left in between.

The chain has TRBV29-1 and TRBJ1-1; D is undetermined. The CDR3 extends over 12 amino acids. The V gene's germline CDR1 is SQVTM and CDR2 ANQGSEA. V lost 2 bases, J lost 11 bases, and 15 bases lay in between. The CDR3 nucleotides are TGCAGCGTTGAATTTAAGGGAGGGATGGCTTTCTTT. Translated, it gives CSVEFKGGMAFF.

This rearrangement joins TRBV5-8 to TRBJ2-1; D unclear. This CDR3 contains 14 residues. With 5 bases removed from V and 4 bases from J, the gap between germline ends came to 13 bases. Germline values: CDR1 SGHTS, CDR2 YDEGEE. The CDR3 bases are TGTGCCAGCAGTCCTAGGGTAGGGTACAATGAGCAGTTCTTC. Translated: CASSPRVGYNEQFF.

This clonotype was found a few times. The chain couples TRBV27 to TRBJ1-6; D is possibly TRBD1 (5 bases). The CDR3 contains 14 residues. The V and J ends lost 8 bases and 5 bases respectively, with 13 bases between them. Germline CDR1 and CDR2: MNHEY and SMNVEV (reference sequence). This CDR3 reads CASSRQTNNSPLHF. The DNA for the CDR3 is TGTGCCAGCTCCAGACAGACAAATAATTCACCCCTCCACTTT.

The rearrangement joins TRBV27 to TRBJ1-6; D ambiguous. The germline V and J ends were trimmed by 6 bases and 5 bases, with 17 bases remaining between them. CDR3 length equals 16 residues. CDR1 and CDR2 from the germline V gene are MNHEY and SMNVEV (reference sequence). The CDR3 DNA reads TGTGCCAGCAGCGTGGTGGCGGCCGCCCATAATTCACCCCTCCACTTT. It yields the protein CASSVVAAAHNSPLHF.

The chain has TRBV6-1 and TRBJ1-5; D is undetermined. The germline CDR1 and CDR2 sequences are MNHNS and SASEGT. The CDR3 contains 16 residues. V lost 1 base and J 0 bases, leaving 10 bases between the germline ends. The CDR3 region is CASSEGSYISNQPQHF. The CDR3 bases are TGTGCCAGCAGTGAAGGAAGCTACATTAGCAATCAGCCCCAGCATTTT.

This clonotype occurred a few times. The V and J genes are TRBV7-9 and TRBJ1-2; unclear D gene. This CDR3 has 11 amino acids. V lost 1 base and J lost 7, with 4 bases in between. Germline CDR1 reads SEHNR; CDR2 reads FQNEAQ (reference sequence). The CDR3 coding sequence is TGTGCCAGCAGCTTAGGAGGTGGCTACACCTTC. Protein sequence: CASSLGGGYTF.

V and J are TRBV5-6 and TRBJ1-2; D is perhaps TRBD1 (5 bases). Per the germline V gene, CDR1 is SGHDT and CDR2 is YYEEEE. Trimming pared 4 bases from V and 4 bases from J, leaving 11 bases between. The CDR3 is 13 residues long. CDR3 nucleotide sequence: TGTGCCAGCAGCCATTCCGGGGCCTATGGCTACACCTTC. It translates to CASSHSGAYGYTF.

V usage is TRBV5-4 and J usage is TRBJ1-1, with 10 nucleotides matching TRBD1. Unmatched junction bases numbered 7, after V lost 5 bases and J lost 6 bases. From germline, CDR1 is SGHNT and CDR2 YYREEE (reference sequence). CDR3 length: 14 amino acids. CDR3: CASSLRDRGSEAFF. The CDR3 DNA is TGTGCCAGCAGTCTACGGGACAGGGGATCTGAAGCTTTCTTT.

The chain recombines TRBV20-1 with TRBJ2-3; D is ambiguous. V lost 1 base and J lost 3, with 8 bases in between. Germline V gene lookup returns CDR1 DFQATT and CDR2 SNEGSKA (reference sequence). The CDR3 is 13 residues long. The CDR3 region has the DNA TGCAGTGCTAGAGCCCTTCGAACAGATACGCAGTATTTT. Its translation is CSARALRTDTQYF.

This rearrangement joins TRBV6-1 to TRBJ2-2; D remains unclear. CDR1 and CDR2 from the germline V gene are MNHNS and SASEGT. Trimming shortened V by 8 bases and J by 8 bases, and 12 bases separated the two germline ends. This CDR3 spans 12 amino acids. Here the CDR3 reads CASLRFGGELFF. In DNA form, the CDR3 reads TGTGCCAGCCTCCGGTTCGGGGGGGAGCTGTTTTTT.

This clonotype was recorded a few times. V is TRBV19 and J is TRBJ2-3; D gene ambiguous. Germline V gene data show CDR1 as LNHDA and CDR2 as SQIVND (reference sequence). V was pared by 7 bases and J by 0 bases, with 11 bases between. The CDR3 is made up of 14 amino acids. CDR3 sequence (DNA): TGTGCCAGTACCCCTCACACCAGCACAGATACGCAGTATTTT. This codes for CASTPHTSTDTQYF.

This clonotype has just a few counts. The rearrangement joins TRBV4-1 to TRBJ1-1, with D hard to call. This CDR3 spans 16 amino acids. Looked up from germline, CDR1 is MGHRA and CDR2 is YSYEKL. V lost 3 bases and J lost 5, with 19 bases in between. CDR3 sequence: CASSQEHLGSPTEAFF. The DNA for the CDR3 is TGCGCCAGCAGCCAGGAACATCTAGGCAGTCCTACTGAAGCTTTCTTT.

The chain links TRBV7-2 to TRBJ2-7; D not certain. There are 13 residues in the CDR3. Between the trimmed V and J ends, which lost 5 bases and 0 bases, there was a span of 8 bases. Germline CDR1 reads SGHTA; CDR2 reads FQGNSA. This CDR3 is CASSTRASYEQYF. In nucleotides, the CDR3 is TGTGCCAGCAGCACCCGGGCCTCCTACGAGCAGTACTTC. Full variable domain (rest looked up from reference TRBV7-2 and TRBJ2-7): GAGVSQSPSNKVTEKGKDVELRCDPISGHTALYWYRQSLGQGLEFLIYFQGNSAPDKSGLPSDRFSAERTGGSVSTLTIQRTQQEDSAVYLCASSTRASYEQYFGPGTRLTVT.

CDR3 in DNA: TGTGCCAGCAGTCTCTCTGGCGTGAACACTGAAGCTTTCTTT. Protein sequence: CASSLSGVNTEAFF. The rearrangement links TRBV6-1 to TRBJ1-1; D not resolved. With 5 bases removed from V and 0 bases from J, the gap between germline ends came to 10 bases. The CDR3 consists of 14 residues. Germline V lookup: CDR1 MNHNS, CDR2 SASEGT.

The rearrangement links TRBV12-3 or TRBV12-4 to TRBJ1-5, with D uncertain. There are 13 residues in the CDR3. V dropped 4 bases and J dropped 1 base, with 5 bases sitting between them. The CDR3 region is CASSYVSNQPQHF. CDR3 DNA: TGTGCCAGCAGTTATGTCAGCAATCAGCCCCAGCATTTT.

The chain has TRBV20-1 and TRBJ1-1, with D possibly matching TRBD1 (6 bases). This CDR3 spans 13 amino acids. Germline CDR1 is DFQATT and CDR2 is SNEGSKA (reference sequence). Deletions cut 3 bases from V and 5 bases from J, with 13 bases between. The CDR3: CSARILRGTEAFF. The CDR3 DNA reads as TGCAGTGCTAGGATCCTAAGGGGGACTGAAGCTTTCTTT.

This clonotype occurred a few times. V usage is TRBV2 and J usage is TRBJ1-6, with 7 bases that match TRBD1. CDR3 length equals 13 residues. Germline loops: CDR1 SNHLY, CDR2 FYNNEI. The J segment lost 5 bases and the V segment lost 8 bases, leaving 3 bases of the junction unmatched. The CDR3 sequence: CASPDRDNSPLHF. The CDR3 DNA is TGTGCCAGCCCCGACAGGGATAATTCACCCCTCCACTTT.

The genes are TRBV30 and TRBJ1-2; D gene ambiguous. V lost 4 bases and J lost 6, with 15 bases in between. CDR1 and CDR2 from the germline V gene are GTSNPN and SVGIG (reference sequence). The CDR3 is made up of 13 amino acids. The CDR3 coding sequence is TGTGCCTGGACGCCGGGAGAATGGGATGGCTACACCTTC. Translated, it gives CAWTPGEWDGYTF.

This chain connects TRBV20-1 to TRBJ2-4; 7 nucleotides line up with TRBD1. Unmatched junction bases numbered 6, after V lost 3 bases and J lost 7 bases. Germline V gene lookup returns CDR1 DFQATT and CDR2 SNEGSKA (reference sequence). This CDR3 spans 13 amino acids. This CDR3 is CSASRTGENIQYF. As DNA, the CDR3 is TGCAGTGCTAGTCGAACAGGGGAGAACATTCAGTACTTC.

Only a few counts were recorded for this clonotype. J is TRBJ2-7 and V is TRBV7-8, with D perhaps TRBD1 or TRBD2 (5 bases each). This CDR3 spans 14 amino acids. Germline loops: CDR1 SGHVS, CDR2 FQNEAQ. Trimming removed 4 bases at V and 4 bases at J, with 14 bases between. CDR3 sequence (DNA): TGTGCCAGCAGCTACCGTGAGGGGAGATACGAGCAGTACTTC. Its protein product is CASSYREGRYEQYF.

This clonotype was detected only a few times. The CDR3 sequence is CASSGSPFKGGYTF. In DNA, the CDR3 is TGTGCCAGCAGTGGATCACCCTTTAAGGGTGGCTACACCTTC. The chain is built from TRBV6-1 and TRBJ1-2; D not certain. Trimming left V 4 bases short and J 7 bases short, with 16 bases between. From germline, CDR1 is MNHNS and CDR2 SASEGT. This CDR3 comprises 14 residues.

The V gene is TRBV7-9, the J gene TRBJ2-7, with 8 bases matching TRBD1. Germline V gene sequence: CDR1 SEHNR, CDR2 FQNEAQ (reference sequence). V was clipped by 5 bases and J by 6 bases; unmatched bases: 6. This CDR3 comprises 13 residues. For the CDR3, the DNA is TGTGCCAGCAGCACCACAGGGGGAGGCGAGCAGTACTTC. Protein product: CASSTTGGGEQYF.